The 30 T cell receptor beta chains below were found in one sample sequenced in a study of blood T cell repertoires in COVID-19. Sequenced by immunoSEQ multiplex PCR; TCRdb stores in-frame clones only, minus some. Counted here are roughly 180,000 clones, roughly 79% occurring once; the ten biggest clones make up 9.5% to 11%. Sequencing used peripheral blood. The origin of the receptors is a woman between 40 and 55 years old with COVID-19, enrolled during active disease.

The V call is TRBV5-6, the J call TRBJ2-7; 8 nucleotides line up with TRBD1. J was trimmed by 2 bases and V by 1 base; bases with no gene match: 2. CDR1 is SGHDT and CDR2 is YYEEEE in the germline V gene. The CDR3 extends over 14 amino acids. CDR3 nucleotides: TGTGCCAGCAGCTTGCTGGACAGGGCCTACGAGCAGTACTTC. It encodes CASSLLDRAYEQYF.

This sequence joins TRBV19 and TRBJ2-1; maybe TRBD2 (7 bases). With 0 bases removed from V and 10 bases from J, the gap between germline ends came to 13 bases. Germline CDR1 and CDR2: LNHDA and SQIVND (reference sequence). The CDR3 is 14 residues long. Written as DNA, the CDR3 is TGTGCCAGTAGTATAGAAGGGGGGGCGGAGGAGCAGTTCTTC. Its translation is CASSIEGGAEEQFF.

This rearrangement joins TRBV5-6 to TRBJ2-2, with 8 bases that match TRBD1. J gave up 3 bases and V 4 bases, and 8 bases lay outside the gene matches. This CDR3 spans 16 amino acids. Per germline, CDR1 SGHDT and CDR2 YYEEEE. The CDR3 protein is CASSTLPGGYTGELFF. The CDR3 nucleotides read TGTGCCAGCAGCACACTTCCAGGGGGCTACACCGGGGAGCTGTTTTTT.

This sequence joins TRBV28 and TRBJ2-7; no definite D call. Looked up from germline, CDR1 is MDHEN and CDR2 is SYDVKM. The CDR3 consists of 13 residues. V was shortened by 1 base and J by 9 bases, with 13 bases between the two germline ends. CDR3 in DNA: TGTGCCAGCAGTTTATCGAGTTTGGTTGGGCAGTACTTC. Its translation is CASSLSSLVGQYF.

The chain links TRBV5-6 to TRBJ1-2; possibly TRBD1 for D (5 bases). Germline loops: CDR1 SGHDT, CDR2 YYEEEE. The CDR3 sequence is 13 residues long. Trimming cost V 1 base and J 8 bases, with 12 bases left between them. The CDR3 reads CASSLWGVRGYTF. The CDR3 nucleotides read TGTGCCAGCAGCTTGTGGGGGGTACGGGGCTACACCTTC.

The gene calls are TRBV10-2 and TRBJ2-1; 13 bases fit TRBD2. The CDR3 is made up of 19 amino acids. V was pared by 5 bases and J by 0 bases, with 10 bases of the junction left unmatched. Germline V CDR1 and CDR2: WSHSY, SAAADI. The CDR3 here is CASSSGGTSGESSYNEQFF. CDR3 bases: TGCGCCAGCAGTTCGGGGGGGACTAGCGGGGAGAGCTCCTACAATGAGCAGTTCTTC.

This chain uses TRBV28 with TRBJ1-2; D is unclear. This CDR3 region has 14 residues. V was pared by 3 bases and J by 4 bases, with 12 bases between. Germline values: CDR1 MDHEN, CDR2 SYDVKM. CDR3 bases: TGTGCCAGCAGTTTGCATAACTACATCTATGGCTACACCTTC. It translates to CASSLHNYIYGYTF.

The V and J genes are TRBV24-1 and TRBJ2-1; 10 bases agree with TRBD2. The CDR3 runs to 15 residues. Germline CDR1 KGHDR, CDR2 SFDVKD. Trimming took 3 bases from V and 5 from J; bases not matched to a gene: 3. CDR3 protein: CATSDRTSGNNEQFF. In nucleotides, the CDR3 is TGTGCCACCAGTGATCGGACTAGCGGTAACAATGAGCAGTTCTTC.

This clone appeared once. The rearrangement joins TRBV24-1 to TRBJ2-5; the match to TRBD1 covers 10 bases. From germline, CDR1 is KGHDR and CDR2 SFDVKD. This CDR3 is built from 12 residues. Trimming at V came to 9 bases and at J to 5 bases, leaving 2 bases not matched to a gene. The CDR3, as DNA: TGTGCCACCGCGGACAGGGGGGAGACCCAGTACTTC. This codes for CATADRGETQYF.

The table lists this clone with many counts. The chain couples TRBV18 to TRBJ2-3, with unresolved D. Germline V gives CDR1 KGHSH, CDR2 LQKENI. CDR3 length equals 13 residues. V was pared by 5 bases and J by 6 bases, with 12 bases between. The CDR3 region has the DNA TGTGCCAGCTCAAAAGCCTTGGAGGATACGCAGTATTTT. Translating it yields CASSKALEDTQYF. The whole variable domain, remainder taken from reference TRBV18 and TRBJ2-3, is NAGVMQNPRHLVRRRGQEARLRCSPMKGHSHVYWYRQLPEEGLKFMVYLQKENIIDESGMPKERFSAEFPKEGPSILRIQQVVRGDSAAYFCASSKALEDTQYFGPGTRLTVL.

This chain joins TRBV7-9 and TRBJ2-6, with a possible D match to TRBD1 (6 bases). The germline V and J ends were trimmed by 5 bases and 4 bases, with 12 bases remaining between them. This CDR3 spans 15 amino acids. Germline CDR1 is SEHNR and CDR2 is FQNEAQ (reference sequence). The CDR3 DNA follows: TGTGCCAGCAGCCCGGTGGGGGCCGGGGCCAACGTCCTGACTTTC. This codes for CASSPVGAGANVLTF.

With respect to this clone: The sample contains more than one DNA sequence encoding this CDR3. J is TRBJ2-5 and V is TRBV9, with D maybe TRBD2 (5 bases). The CDR3 has 14 amino acids. V gave up 0 bases and J gave up 2 bases, with 8 bases separating them. Looked up from germline, CDR1 is SGDLS and CDR2 is YYNGEE. The CDR3 region is CASSVGGAQETQYF. CDR3 DNA: TGTGCCAGCAGCGTAGGGGGAGCTCAAGAGACCCAGTACTTC.

The count of this clone is one. This sequence joins TRBV12-3 or TRBV12-4 and TRBJ2-1; D unclear. Trimming took 4 bases from V and 7 from J, leaving 8 bases between them. The CDR3 runs to 12 residues. The CDR3 spells CASSSVRNEQFF. The CDR3 DNA reads as TGTGCCAGCAGTTCGGTACGAAATGAGCAGTTCTTC.

The chain's CDR3 is CASSFPQGVRYSPLHF. CDR3 nucleotides: TGTGCCAGCAGCTTCCCCCAGGGGGTAAGGTATTCACCCCTCCACTTT. The chain uses TRBV7-2 and TRBJ1-6; 7 bases agree with TRBD1. This CDR3 has 16 amino acids. Germline V gene lookup returns CDR1 SGHTA and CDR2 FQGNSA. Trimming took 3 bases from V and 8 from J; bases not matched to a gene: 10.

V gene TRBV2 combines with J gene TRBJ2-7, with TRBD2 as a possible D gene (6 bases). The CDR3 extends over 14 amino acids. The ends were cut back, 8 bases at V and 6 bases at J, with 20 bases in the middle. Germline CDR1 SNHLY, CDR2 FYNNEI. CDR3 nucleotides: TGTGCCAGCGACGGAGGGTTTGGGGTAGGCGAGCAGTACTTC. Its protein is CASDGGFGVGEQYF.

The V gene is TRBV7-9, the J gene TRBJ2-1; 11 bases are shared with TRBD2. The CDR3 has 15 amino acids. V shed 8 bases and J 4 bases; nucleotides not matched to a gene: 7. CDR1 and CDR2 from the germline V gene are SEHNR and FQNEAQ (reference sequence). The CDR3 DNA sequence: TGTGCCAGCGACCTAACTAGCGGGAGTTACAATGAGCAGTTCTTC. Its translation is CASDLTSGSYNEQFF. Complete variable domain (other parts from reference TRBV7-9 and TRBJ2-1): DTGVSQNPRHKITKRGQNVTFRCDPISEHNRLYWYRQTLGQGPEFLTYFQNEAQLEKSRLLSDRFSAERPKGSFSTLEIQRTEQGDSAMYLCASDLTSGSYNEQFFGPGTRLTVL.

This clone was observed once. The J gene is TRBJ1-2, the V gene TRBV3-1 (or the pseudogene TRBV3-2); perhaps TRBD1 as D (5 bases). The length of the CDR3 is 15 residues. The germline V gene encodes CDR1 LGHDT and CDR2 YNNKEL (reference sequence). V lost 4 bases and J 6 bases, leaving 18 bases between the germline ends. The CDR3 nucleotides read TGTGCCAGCAGCCCCCGTCGGGGGGAACACGATGGCTACACCTTC. Residues: CASSPRRGEHDGYTF.

The chain employs TRBV9 and TRBJ2-1, with 8 bases that match TRBD2. The length of the CDR3 is 16 residues. J lost 0 bases, V lost 1 base, and 3 bases had no gene match. Germline V CDR1 and CDR2: SGDLS, YYNGEE. CDR3 in amino acids: CASSVKREPSYNEQFF. The CDR3 DNA is TGTGCCAGCAGCGTAAAGCGGGAGCCCTCCTACAATGAGCAGTTCTTC.

The chain joins TRBV10-3 to TRBJ2-1; 7 bases match TRBD2. The CDR3 runs to 14 residues. Trimming took 4 bases from V and 8 from J; bases not matched to a gene: 8. Looked up from germline, CDR1 is ENHRY and CDR2 is SYGVKD. The DNA for the CDR3 is TGTGCCATCAGTGGGCTAGCGGAACTTGATGAGCAGTTCTTC. Protein product: CAISGLAELDEQFF.

The gene calls are TRBV20-1 and TRBJ2-7; the match to TRBD1 covers 7 bases. Germline V gene sequence: CDR1 DFQATT, CDR2 SNEGSKA (reference sequence). The length of the CDR3 is 12 residues. V lost 3 bases to trimming and J lost 7 bases; unmatched junction nucleotides: 6. CDR3 bases: TGCAGTGCTAGTGAGGGGGCTGGAGAGCAGTACTTC. Amino acids: CSASEGAGEQYF.

The DNA of the CDR3 is TGTGCCAGGAAAGGGCGGGAGCCCACCACAGATACGCAGTATTTT. This sequence encodes CARKGREPTTDTQYF. The gene calls are TRBV19 and TRBJ2-3; 7 bases are a match to TRBD2. In germline, CDR1 is LNHDA, CDR2 SQIVND (reference sequence). The CDR3 runs to 15 residues. V was clipped by 9 bases and J by 2 bases; unmatched bases: 11.

This chain connects TRBV5-1 to TRBJ2-3; 7 bases agree with TRBD2. The CDR3 spans 16 residues. Germline loops: CDR1 SGHRS, CDR2 YFSETQ. Trimming took 2 bases from V and 0 from J; bases not matched to a gene: 6. CDR3: CASSFLTSPSTDTQYF. CDR3 DNA sequence: TGCGCCAGCAGCTTTCTGACTAGCCCCAGCACAGATACGCAGTATTTT.

The chain recombines TRBV5-1 with TRBJ1-1; no definite D call. In germline, CDR1 is SGHRS, CDR2 YFSETQ. The CDR3 runs to 14 residues. Trimming stripped 0 bases from V and 4 bases from J, with 10 bases between. The CDR3 here is CASSLAGDGTEAFF. CDR3 DNA sequence: TGCGCCAGCAGCTTGGCCGGGGATGGCACTGAAGCTTTCTTT.

The CDR3 loop reads CAISRDRGNSPLHF. In DNA, the CDR3 is TGTGCCATCAGTCGGGACAGGGGGAATTCACCCCTCCACTTT. The V gene is TRBV10-3, the J gene TRBJ1-6; 11 bases are shared with TRBD1. J was trimmed by 7 bases and V by 5 bases; bases with no gene match: 1. The CDR3 sequence is 14 residues long. From germline, CDR1 is ENHRY and CDR2 SYGVKD.

This chain links TRBV6-5 with TRBJ2-5, with a tentative D call TRBD2 (6 bases). This CDR3 is 12 amino acids long. CDR1 and CDR2 (germline): MNHEY, SVGAGI. Deletions cut 6 bases from V and 7 bases from J, with 12 bases between. The CDR3 spells CASSLRGTTQYF. CDR3 sequence (DNA): TGTGCCAGCAGCCTTCGGGGGACGACCCAGTACTTC.

The chain combines TRBV2 with TRBJ1-2; no clear D gene. CDR1 is SNHLY and CDR2 is FYNNEI in the germline V gene. Trimming pared 4 bases from V and 10 bases from J, leaving 13 bases between. The CDR3 covers 12 residues. CDR3 DNA sequence: TGTGCCAGCAGTGTGGCAGGTCTTGACTACACCTTC. It codes for CASSVAGLDYTF.

The chain combines TRBV19 with TRBJ2-7; TRBD1 might be the D (7 bases). V lost 4 bases and J lost 3, with 19 bases in between. Germline assignment: CDR1 LNHDA and CDR2 SQIVND (reference sequence). The CDR3 extends over 16 amino acids. In DNA, the CDR3 is TGTGCCAGTAGTAGCCGACAGGGACTCTGGAGCTACGAGCAGTACTTC. It translates to CASSSRQGLWSYEQYF.

The rearrangement joins TRBV3-1 (or the pseudogene TRBV3-2) to TRBJ1-6; TRBD1 aligns across 7 bases. The CDR3 consists of 14 residues. Germline loops: CDR1 LGHDT, CDR2 YNNKEL (reference sequence). V gave up 2 bases and J gave up 10 bases; unmatched junction bases: 5. The CDR3 loop is CASSQRGRNSPLHF. CDR3 in DNA: TGTGCCAGCAGCCAAAGGGGGCGCAACTCACCCCTCCACTTT.

The sample holds a few counts of this clone. This sequence joins TRBV5-4 and TRBJ2-2, with no clear D. CDR3 size: 15 residues. V lost 5 bases, J lost 3 bases, and 14 bases lay in between. The V gene's germline CDR1 is SGHNT and CDR2 YYREEE (reference sequence). The CDR3 region has the DNA TGTGCCAGCAGGGCAGGAATAAAGGACACCGGGGAGCTGTTTTTT. Its protein is CASRAGIKDTGELFF. Together with reference TRBV5-4 and TRBJ2-2, the CDR3 gives the full variable domain: ETGVTQSPTHLIKTRGQQVTLRCSSQSGHNTVSWYQQALGQGPQFIFQYYREEENGRGNFPPRFSGLQFPNYSSELNVNALELDDSALYLCASRAGIKDTGELFFGEGSRLTVL.

This clone was detected a few times. V is TRBV19 and J is TRBJ1-5, with 12 bases fitting TRBD1. V was pared by 5 bases and J by 1 base, with 6 bases of the junction left unmatched. The CDR3 extends over 17 amino acids. CDR1 LNHDA and CDR2 SQIVND come from the germline V gene (reference sequence). The CDR3, as DNA: TGTGCCAGTAGTGTGGGACAGGGGGCGCGCAGCAATCAGCCCCAGCATTTT. It translates to CASSVGQGARSNQPQHF.